This TCR beta chain comes out of a study of Graves' ophthalmopathy and Graves' hyperthyroidism. General study results and limits: Most clonotypes expanded in thyroid above 0.001 frequency were present in blood too.

Per the germline V gene, CDR1 is SNHLY and CDR2 is FYNNEI. CDR3 length: 13 amino acids. V lost 8 bases, J lost 0 bases, and 10 bases lay in between. TCR beta CDR3 amplification used RNA transcripts. HTBI primers were used in a first-round RT-PCR, which preceded a second-round multiplex PCR. TCRdb used MiXCR to reprocess the multiplex PCR reads, holding one entry per CDR3 protein. Of 170,000 or so distinct CDR3 sequences in the sample, 30% to 45% were seen once. Uncontrolled infections, pregnancy, lactation or other autoimmune diseases led to patient exclusion. The diagnosis was founded upon clinical symptoms, serum thyroxine, TRAb, thyroid ultrasound and orbital computed tomography. This clonotype was observed at least ten times. Its antigen is not identified.

Material for sequencing was peripheral blood. This chain links TRBV2 with TRBJ1-2; D remains unclear. The source is a woman between 35 and 50 years old with Graves' ophthalmopathy. CDR3: CASRLTANYGYTF. The CDR3 nucleotides are TGTGCCAGCCGCCTCACCGCTAACTATGGCTACACCTTC.